This T cell receptor beta chain originates from a study of T cells in Graves' hyperthyroidism and ophthalmopathy. Germline CDR1 reads MNHNS; CDR2 reads SASEGT. This CDR3 contains 15 residues. Trimming removed 6 bases from V and 0 bases from J, with 12 bases in between. Regions amplified from RNA transcripts were the TCR beta CDR3 regions. HTBI primers were used for first-round RT-PCR of the TCR CDR3. TCRdb itself ran the multiplex PCR reads through MiXCR, one entry per CDR3 protein. This sample has roughly 300,000 distinct CDR3 sequences; approximately 18% occur once, and the top ten carry under 55%. The chain joins TRBV6-1 to TRBJ1-3; a possible D gene is TRBD1 (5 bases). Sample: blood. The source is a woman in her fifties or sixties with Graves' hyperthyroidism. The CDR3 protein is CASRQAGISGNTIYF. Here the CDR3 DNA reads TGTGCCAGCAGGCAAGCAGGGATCTCTGGAAACACCATATATTTT.